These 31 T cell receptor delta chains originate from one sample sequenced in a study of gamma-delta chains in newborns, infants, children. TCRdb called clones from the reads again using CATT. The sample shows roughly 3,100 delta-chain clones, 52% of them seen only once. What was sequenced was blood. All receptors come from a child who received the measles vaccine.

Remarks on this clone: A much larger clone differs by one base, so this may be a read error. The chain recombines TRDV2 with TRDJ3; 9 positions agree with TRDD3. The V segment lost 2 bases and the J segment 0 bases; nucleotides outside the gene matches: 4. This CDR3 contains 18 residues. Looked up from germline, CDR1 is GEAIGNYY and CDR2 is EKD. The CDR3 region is CACDIWGMSSWDTRQMFF. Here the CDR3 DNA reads TGTGCCTGTGACATCTGGGGGATGAGCTCCTGGGACACCCGACAGATGTTTTTC.

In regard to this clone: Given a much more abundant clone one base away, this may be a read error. The CDR3 loop is CACDTMSTGGYALYTNKLIF. CDR3 coding DNA: TGTGCCTGTGACACCATGAGTACTGGGGGATATGCCCTTTACACCAATAAACTCATCTTT. The chain employs TRDV2 and TRDJ1; 11 bases align to TRDD3. Germline V gives CDR1 GEAIGNYY, CDR2 EKD. The CDR3 runs to 20 residues.

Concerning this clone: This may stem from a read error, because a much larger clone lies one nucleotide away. CDR3 region: CACDALTGGYASDKLIF. DNA for the CDR3: TGTGCCTGTGACGCACTTACTGGGGGATACGCGTCTGATAAACTCATCTTT. The chain joins TRDV2 to TRDJ1; 13 positions match TRDD3. Germline V gene sequence: CDR1 GEAIGNYY, CDR2 EKD. The CDR3 length is 17 residues. Losses at the gene ends were 3 bases for V and 5 bases for J; bases not matched to a gene: 11.

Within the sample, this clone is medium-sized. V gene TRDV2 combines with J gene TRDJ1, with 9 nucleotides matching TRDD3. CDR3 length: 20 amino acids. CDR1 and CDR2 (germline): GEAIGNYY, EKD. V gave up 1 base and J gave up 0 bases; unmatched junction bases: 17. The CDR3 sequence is CACDTVGGRGIHRYTDKLIF. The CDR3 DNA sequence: TGTGCCTGTGACACAGTCGGGGGAAGGGGGATACATAGATACACCGATAAACTCATCTTT.

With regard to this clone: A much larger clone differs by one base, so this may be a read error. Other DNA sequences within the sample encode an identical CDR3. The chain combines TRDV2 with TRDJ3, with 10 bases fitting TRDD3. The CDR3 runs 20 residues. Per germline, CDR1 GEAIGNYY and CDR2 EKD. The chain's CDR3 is CACDTGWGIPSSWDTRQMFF. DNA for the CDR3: TGTGCCTGCGACACAGGGTGGGGGATACCCAGCTCCTGGGACACCCGACAGATGTTTTTC.

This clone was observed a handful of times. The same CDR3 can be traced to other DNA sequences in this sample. The DNA for the CDR3 is TGTGCTCTTGGGGGGGAAACCGATAAACTCATCTTT. This gives the protein CALGGETDKLIF. This rearrangement joins TRDV1 to TRDJ1; D not certain. The V end was cut by 4 bases, the J end by 2 bases, with 5 bases between. The germline V gene encodes CDR1 TSWWSYY and CDR2 QGS. This CDR3 is 12 amino acids long.

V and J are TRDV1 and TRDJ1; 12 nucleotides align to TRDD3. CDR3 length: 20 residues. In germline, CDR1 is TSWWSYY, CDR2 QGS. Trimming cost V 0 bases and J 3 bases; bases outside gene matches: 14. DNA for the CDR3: TGTGCTCTTGGGGAACTGACCTACGCCCTCTCTGGGGGATACGCCGATAAACTCATCTTT. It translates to CALGELTYALSGGYADKLIF.

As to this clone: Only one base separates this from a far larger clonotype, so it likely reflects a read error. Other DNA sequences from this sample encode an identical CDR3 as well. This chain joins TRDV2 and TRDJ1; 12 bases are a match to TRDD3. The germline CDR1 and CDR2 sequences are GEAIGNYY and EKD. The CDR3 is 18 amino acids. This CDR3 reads CACDTVGLGDTNTDKLIF. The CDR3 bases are TGTGCCTGCGACACCGTTGGACTGGGGGATACAAACACCGATAAACTCATCTTT.

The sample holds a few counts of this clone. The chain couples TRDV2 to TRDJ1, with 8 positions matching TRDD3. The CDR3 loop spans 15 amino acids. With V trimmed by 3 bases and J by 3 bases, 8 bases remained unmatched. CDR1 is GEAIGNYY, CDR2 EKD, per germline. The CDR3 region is CACDLMGDGPDKLIF. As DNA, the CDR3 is TGTGCCTGTGACCTCATGGGGGATGGACCCGATAAACTCATCTTT.

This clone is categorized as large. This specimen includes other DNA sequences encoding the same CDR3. The DNA for the CDR3 is TGTGCAGCAAGCGACGGTCCTCTACGTCTGGGGCTGTACACCGATAAACTCATCTTT. This sequence encodes CAASDGPLRLGLYTDKLIF. This sequence joins TRAV29/DV5 and TRDJ1; TRDD3 is a possible D gene (6 bases). The CDR3 consists of 19 residues. Trimming cost V 0 bases and J 0 bases, with 24 bases left between them. Per germline, CDR1 NSMFDY and CDR2 ISSIKDK.

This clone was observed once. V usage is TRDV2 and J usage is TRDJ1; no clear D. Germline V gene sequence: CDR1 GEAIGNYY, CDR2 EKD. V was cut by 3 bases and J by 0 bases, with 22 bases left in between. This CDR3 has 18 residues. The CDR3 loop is CACDAVQKLRPYTDKLIF. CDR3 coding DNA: TGTGCCTGTGACGCCGTACAAAAGTTGAGGCCGTACACCGATAAACTCATCTTT.

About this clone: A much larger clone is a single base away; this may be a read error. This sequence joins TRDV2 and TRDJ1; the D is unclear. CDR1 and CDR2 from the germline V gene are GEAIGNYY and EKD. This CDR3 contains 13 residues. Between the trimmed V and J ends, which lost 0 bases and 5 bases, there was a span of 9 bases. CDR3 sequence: CACDTLQGDKLIF. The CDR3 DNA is TGTGCCTGTGACACCTTACAGGGGGATAAACTCATCTTT.

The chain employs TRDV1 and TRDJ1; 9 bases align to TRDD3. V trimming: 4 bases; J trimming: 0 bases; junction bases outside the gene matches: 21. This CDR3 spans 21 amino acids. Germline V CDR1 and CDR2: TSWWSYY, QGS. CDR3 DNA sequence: TGTGCTCTTGGGGTGCCGGCACCTTCCATTGGGGGATATCCGTACACCGATAAACTCATCTTT. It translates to CALGVPAPSIGGYPYTDKLIF.

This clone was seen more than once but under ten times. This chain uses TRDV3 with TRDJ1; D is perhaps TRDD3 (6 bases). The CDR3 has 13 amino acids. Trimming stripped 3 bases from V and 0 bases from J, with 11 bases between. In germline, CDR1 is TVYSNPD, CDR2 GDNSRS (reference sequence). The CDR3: CAFRGSYTDKLIF. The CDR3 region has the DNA TGTGCCTTCCGGGGGAGCTACACCGATAAACTCATCTTT.

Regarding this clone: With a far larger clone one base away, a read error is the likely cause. CDR3 amino acids: CACDTRGYSSWDTRQMFF. In DNA, the CDR3 is TGTGCCTGTGACACTAGGGGATACAGCTCCTGGGACACCCGACAGATGTTTTTC. This rearrangement joins TRDV2 to TRDJ3; TRDD3 matches 8 bases. The CDR3 extends over 18 amino acids. J lost 0 bases, V lost 1 base, and 4 bases had no gene match. In germline, CDR1 is GEAIGNYY, CDR2 EKD.

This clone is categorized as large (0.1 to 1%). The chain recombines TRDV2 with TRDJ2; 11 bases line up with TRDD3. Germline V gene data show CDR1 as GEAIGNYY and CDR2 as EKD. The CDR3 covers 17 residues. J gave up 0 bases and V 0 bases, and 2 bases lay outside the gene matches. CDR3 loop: CACDTVLGDTLTAQLFF. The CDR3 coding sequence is TGTGCCTGTGACACCGTACTGGGGGATACTTTGACAGCACAACTCTTCTTT.

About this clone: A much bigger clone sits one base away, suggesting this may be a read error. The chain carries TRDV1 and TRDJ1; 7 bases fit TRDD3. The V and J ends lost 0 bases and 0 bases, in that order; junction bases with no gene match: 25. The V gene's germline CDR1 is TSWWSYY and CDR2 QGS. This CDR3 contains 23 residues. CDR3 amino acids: CALGELLWAFYPYWGRHTDKLIF. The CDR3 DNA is TGTGCTCTTGGGGAACTACTTTGGGCCTTCTACCCGTACTGGGGACGCCACACCGATAAACTCATCTTT.

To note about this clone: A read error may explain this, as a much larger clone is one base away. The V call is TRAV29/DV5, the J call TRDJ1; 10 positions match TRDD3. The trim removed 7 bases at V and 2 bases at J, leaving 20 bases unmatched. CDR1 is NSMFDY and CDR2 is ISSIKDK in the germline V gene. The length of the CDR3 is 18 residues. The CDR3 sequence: CATKGGSTTLGDTDKLIF. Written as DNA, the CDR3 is TGTGCAACCAAGGGGGGCTCTACGACACTGGGGGATACCGATAAACTCATCTTT.

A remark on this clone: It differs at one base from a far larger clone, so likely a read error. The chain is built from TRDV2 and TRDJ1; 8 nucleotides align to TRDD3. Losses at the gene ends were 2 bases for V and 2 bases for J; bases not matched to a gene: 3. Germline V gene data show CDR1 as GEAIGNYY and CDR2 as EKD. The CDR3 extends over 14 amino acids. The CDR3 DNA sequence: TGTGCCTGTGACATAATGGGGGATACCGATAAACTCATCTTT. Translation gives CACDIMGDTDKLIF.

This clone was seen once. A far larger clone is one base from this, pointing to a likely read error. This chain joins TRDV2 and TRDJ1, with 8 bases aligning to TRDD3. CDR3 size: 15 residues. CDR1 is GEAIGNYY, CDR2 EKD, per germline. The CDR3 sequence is CARDGLLGDTDKLIF. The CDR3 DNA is TGTGCCCGTGACGGACTACTGGGGGACACCGATAAACTCATCTTT.

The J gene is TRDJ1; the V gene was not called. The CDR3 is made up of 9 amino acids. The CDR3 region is CATSDKLIF. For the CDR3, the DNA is TGCGCCACCTCGGACAAACTCATCTTT.

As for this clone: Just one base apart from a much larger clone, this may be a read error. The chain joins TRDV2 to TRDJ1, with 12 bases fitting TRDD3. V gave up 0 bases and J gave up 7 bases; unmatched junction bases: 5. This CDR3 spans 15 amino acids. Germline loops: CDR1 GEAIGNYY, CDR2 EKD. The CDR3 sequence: CACDTLGDTHGKLIF. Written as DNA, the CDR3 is TGTGCCTGTGACACCCTGGGGGATACGCACGGTAAACTCATCTTT.

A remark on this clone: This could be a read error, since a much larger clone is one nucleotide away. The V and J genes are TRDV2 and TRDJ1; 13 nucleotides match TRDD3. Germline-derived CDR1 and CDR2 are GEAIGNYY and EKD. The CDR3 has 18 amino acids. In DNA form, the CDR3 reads TGTGCCTGTGACTCCTTACTGGGGGATACGCCGTACACCGATAGACTCATCTTT. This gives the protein CACDSLLGDTPYTDRLIF.

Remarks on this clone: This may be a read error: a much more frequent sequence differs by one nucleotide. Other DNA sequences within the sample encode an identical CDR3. CDR3 coding DNA: TGTGCCTGTGACACCGGGTACCTTTACACCGACAAACTCATCTTT. Its translation: CACDTGYLYTDKLIF. The V call is TRDV2, the J call TRDJ1; D remains ambiguous. The germline CDR1 and CDR2 sequences are GEAIGNYY and EKD. The CDR3 has 15 amino acids.

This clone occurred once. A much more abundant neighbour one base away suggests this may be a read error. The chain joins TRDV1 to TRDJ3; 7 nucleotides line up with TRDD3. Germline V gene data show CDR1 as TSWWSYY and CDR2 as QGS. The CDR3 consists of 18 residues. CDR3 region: CALGVLLGSSWGTRQMFF. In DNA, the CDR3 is TGTGCTCTTGGGGTACTACTGGGGAGCTCCTGGGGCACCCGACAGATGTTTTTC.

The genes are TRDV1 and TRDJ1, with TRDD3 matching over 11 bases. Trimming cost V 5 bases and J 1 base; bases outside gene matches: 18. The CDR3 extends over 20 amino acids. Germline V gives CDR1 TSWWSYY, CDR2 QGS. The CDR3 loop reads CALGFPEGLGDTLPTDKLIF. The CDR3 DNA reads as TGTGCTCTTGGGTTTCCGGAAGGGCTGGGGGATACACTTCCCACCGATAAACTCATCTTT.

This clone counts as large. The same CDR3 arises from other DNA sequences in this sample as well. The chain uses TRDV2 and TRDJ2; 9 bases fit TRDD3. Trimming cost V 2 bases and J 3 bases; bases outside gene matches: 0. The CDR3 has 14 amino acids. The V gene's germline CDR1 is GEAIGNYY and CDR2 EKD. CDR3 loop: CACDNWGMTAQLFF. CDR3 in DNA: TGTGCCTGTGACAACTGGGGGATGACAGCACAACTCTTCTTT.

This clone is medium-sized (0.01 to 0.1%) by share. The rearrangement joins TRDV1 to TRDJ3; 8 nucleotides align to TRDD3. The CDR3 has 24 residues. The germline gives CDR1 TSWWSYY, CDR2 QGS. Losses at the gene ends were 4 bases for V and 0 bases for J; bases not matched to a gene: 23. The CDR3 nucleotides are TGTGCTCTTGGGGGCGCCCACTTCCCGATTTGTACTGGGGGCTGCTCCTGGGACACCCGACAGATGTTTTTC. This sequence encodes CALGGAHFPICTGGCSWDTRQMFF.

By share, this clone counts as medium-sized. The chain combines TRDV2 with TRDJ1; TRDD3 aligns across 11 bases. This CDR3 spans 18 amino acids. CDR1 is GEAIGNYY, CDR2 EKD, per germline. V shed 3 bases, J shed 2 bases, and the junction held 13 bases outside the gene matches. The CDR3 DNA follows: TGTGCCTGTGACCCTCTCTCTGCTGGGGGATACCCGACCGATAAACTCATCTTT. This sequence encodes CACDPLSAGGYPTDKLIF.

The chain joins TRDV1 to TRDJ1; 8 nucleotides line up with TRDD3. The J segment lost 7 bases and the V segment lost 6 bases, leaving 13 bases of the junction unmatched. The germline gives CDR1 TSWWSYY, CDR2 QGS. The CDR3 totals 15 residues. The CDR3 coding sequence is TGTGCTCTTGGAGAAAATGGGGGATGGTCCGGTAAACTCATCTTT. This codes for CALGENGGWSGKLIF.

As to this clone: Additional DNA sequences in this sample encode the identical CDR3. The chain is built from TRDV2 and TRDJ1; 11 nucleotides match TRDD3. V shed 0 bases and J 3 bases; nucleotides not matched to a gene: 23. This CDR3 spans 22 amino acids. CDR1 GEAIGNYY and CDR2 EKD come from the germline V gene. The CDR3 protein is CACDTEVGDTRRVWDMADKLIF. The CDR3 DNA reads TGTGCCTGTGACACCGAGGTGGGGGATACGCGCAGGGTCTGGGATATGGCCGATAAACTCATCTTT.